A selection of T cell receptor beta chains follows, all from one sample in a study of vaccination effects on CD4 cells after COVID-19. Their specific antigens are unknown. The table came from immunoSEQ multiplex PCR; TCRdb's copy has only in-frame clones and leaves some out. This table holds approximately 23,000 clones, approximately 70% found once. Sequenced here: CD4+ T cells from PBMCs cultured with HCoV-OC43 spike peptides, sampled before COVID-19 vaccination. The origin of the receptors is a human donor who received a COVID-19 vaccine. Each CDR3 is given with its conserved first and last residue. The D gene is left open where the match is weak. Size values are once, few and many counts, or a class for expanded clones, and some rows have none.

>once|TRBV14|-|TRBJ1-3
TGTGCCAGCAGCCAAGCCCGGAGGGGTGGAAACACCATATATTTT
CASSQARRGGNTIYF
>-|TRBV4-2|-|TRBJ2-5
TGTGCCAGCAGCCAAGCTAGGGTGGAGACCCAGTACTTC
CASSQARVETQYF
>few|TRBV2|-|TRBJ1-6
TGTGCCAGCAGTGAACTAGTCCCAGGGTTGTCACCCCTCCACTTT
CASSELVPGLSPLHF
>few|TRBV20-1|TRBD1|TRBJ1-2
TGCAGTGCTAGTAAGGGGGCGCAGGGCTATGGCTACACCTTC
CSASKGAQGYGYTF
>-|TRBV6-5|-|TRBJ2-2
TGTGCCAGCAGCGGCGGGAACACCGGGGAGCTGTTTTTT
CASSGGNTGELFF
>-|TRBV29-1|TRBD1|TRBJ1-2
TGCAGCGTTACGACAGGGACGAACTATGGCTACACCTTC
CSVTTGTNYGYTF
>once|TRBV18|-|TRBJ1-2
TGTGCCAGCTCACCACCGATAGGGGTAGAAGGCTACACCTTC
CASSPPIGVEGYTF
>-|TRBV14|TRBD2|TRBJ2-3
TGTGCCAGCAGCCAAGATTTACTAGCGGGGGGATGGGATACGCAGTATTTT
CASSQDLLAGGWDTQYF
>-|TRBV28|-|TRBJ1-6
TGTGCCAGCAGTTTAAAGAGATCACCCCTCCACTTT
CASSLKRSPLHF
>-|TRBV30|TRBD1|TRBJ1-6
TGTGCCTGTAGGACAGGGAATAATTCACCCCTCCACTTT
CACRTGNNSPLHF
>-|TRBV6-2/TRBV6-3|TRBD2|TRBJ2-7
TGTGCCAGCAGTTACTCGGCCGGGACTAATACCTACGAGCAGTACTTC
CASSYSAGTNTYEQYF
>-|TRBV6-5|-|TRBJ1-6
TGTGCCAGCAGCCCAACTGACGGGTCGAATCCACCCCTCCACTTT
CASSPTDGSNPPLHF
>-|TRBV7-2|TRBD2|TRBJ2-1
TGTGCCAGCAGCTTAGGACTAGCGGGTCGCAATGAGCAGTTCTTC
CASSLGLAGRNEQFF
>-|TRBV5-1|-|TRBJ1-3
TGCGCCAGCAGCTTGGATGGGGCGGGCGGAAACACCATATATTTT
CASSLDGAGGNTIYF
>few|TRBV19|-|TRBJ2-7
TGTGCCAGTAGTATGTTAAGGGGTTACGAGCAGTACTTC
CASSMLRGYEQYF
>-|TRBV9|TRBD1|TRBJ2-7
TGTGCCAGCAGCCGACGGACAGGGTCCCACGAGCAGTACTTC
CASSRRTGSHEQYF
>few|TRBV7-9|-|TRBJ2-5
TGTGCCAGCAGCTTCTCCTCAGAGACCCAGTACTTC
CASSFSSETQYF
>-|TRBV5-4|TRBD2|TRBJ2-1
TGTGCCAGCAGTCCTAGCGGGAGTTCTTACAATGAGCAGTTCTTC
CASSPSGSSYNEQFF
>-|TRBV18|TRBD1|TRBJ1-3
TGTGCCAGCTCACTAACGGACAGGGGTGGAAACACCATATATTTT
CASSLTDRGGNTIYF
>-|TRBV28|-|TRBJ2-3
TGTGCCAGCAGCTCGACAGGACTCACAGATACGCAGTATTTT
CASSSTGLTDTQYF
>once|TRBV13|TRBD2|TRBJ2-3
TGTGCCAGCAGCGGCAGACTAGCGGAAAACACAGATACGCAGTATTTT
CASSGRLAENTDTQYF
>-|TRBV6-6|TRBD1|TRBJ2-1
TGTGCCAGCAGAACTCCGGGACAGGTATACAATGAGCAGTTCTTC
CASRTPGQVYNEQFF
>-|TRBV12-3/TRBV12-4|-|TRBJ1-3
TGTGCCAGCAGGTCAAACACCATATATTTT
CASRSNTIYF
>-|TRBV3-1/TRBV3-2|TRBD2|TRBJ2-1
TGTGCCAGCAGCCCCGCTAGCGGGAGGGGCTCCTACAATGAGCAGTTCTTC
CASSPASGRGSYNEQFF
>few|TRBV3-1/TRBV3-2|-|TRBJ1-2
TGTGCCAGCACCTCAACTTGGGACGAGGGCTACACCTTC
CASTSTWDEGYTF
>few|TRBV27|-|TRBJ1-2
TGTGCCAGCAGTTCCCACAGGAGGTCCTATGGCTACACCTTC
CASSSHRRSYGYTF
>-|TRBV6-5|TRBD2|TRBJ2-3
TGTGCCAGCAGTTCCCAGCGGGGGGGCCCAGATACGCAGTATTTT
CASSSQRGGPDTQYF
>once|TRBV5-4|TRBD1|TRBJ2-3
TGTGCCAGCAGCTCAACCGGGACAGACATCACAGATACGCAGTATTTT
CASSSTGTDITDTQYF
>-|TRBV15|-|TRBJ2-2
TGTGCCACCAGCAGAGGGTTTGGATGGAGTGGTGGCGGGGAGCTGTTTTTT
CATSRGFGWSGGGELFF
>-|TRBV10-3|-|TRBJ1-2
TGTGCCATCAGTGAACCGGACAGCTCCTATGGCTACACCTTC
CAISEPDSSYGYTF
>-|TRBV5-5|TRBD2|TRBJ2-3
TGTGCCAGCAGCCCGGGGACTAGCGGGATCACAGATACGCAGTATTTT
CASSPGTSGITDTQYF
>-|TRBV19|-|TRBJ1-1
TGTGCCAGTAGGACCACCCCTGATTTGAACACTGAAGCTTTCTTT
CASRTTPDLNTEAFF
>-|TRBV6-5|TRBD1|TRBJ1-1
TGTGCCAGCAGACAGGGGGCGGGAAACACTGAAGCTTTCTTT
CASRQGAGNTEAFF
>-|TRBV28|TRBD1|TRBJ1-2
TGTGCCAGCAGGTGGGACAGGGGTCTTAGCTATGGCTACACCTTC
CASRWDRGLSYGYTF
>-|TRBV19|TRBD2|TRBJ2-1
TGTGCCAGTAGGGTACTAGCGGGGGTGCGCAATGAGCAGTTCTTC
CASRVLAGVRNEQFF
>large|TRBV18|TRBD2|TRBJ2-7
TGTGCCAGCTCACCACAAGCGGGAGGGCTCAACGAGCAGTACTTC
CASSPQAGGLNEQYF
>few|TRBV30|-|TRBJ2-6
TGTGCCTGCCAGGGGGCCAACGTCCTGACTTTC
CACQGANVLTF
>-|TRBV19|-|TRBJ2-7
TGTGCCAGTAGTATCCGACCTCGACAGGACTACGAGCAGTACTTC
CASSIRPRQDYEQYF
>-|TRBV6-5|TRBD1|TRBJ2-4
TGTGCCAGCAGTCCGACCGGGACAGGGAAGCACTTC
CASSPTGTGKHF
>-|TRBV6-1|-|TRBJ1-2
TGTGCCAGCAGTGACCCGGGCCGGAGGTTTTATGGCTACACCTTC
CASSDPGRRFYGYTF
>-|TRBV4-1|-|TRBJ2-3
TGCGCCAGCAGCCACCTTAGCGGCACAGATACGCAGTATTTT
CASSHLSGTDTQYF
>-|TRBV5-6|-|TRBJ2-3
TGTGCCAGCAGCTTGAGATATGACACAATCACAGATACGCAGTATTTT
CASSLRYDTITDTQYF
>-|TRBV6-5|TRBD1|TRBJ2-7
TGTGCCAGCTTTGGGACAGGGGGATACGAGCAGTACTTC
CASFGTGGYEQYF
>-|TRBV7-9|-|TRBJ2-2
TGTGCCAGCAGCCCAGCCTCTTTGAACACCGGGGAGCTGTTTTTT
CASSPASLNTGELFF
>-|TRBV25-1|-|TRBJ1-1
TGTGCCAGCAGAGAGAACACTGAAGCTTTCTTT
CASRENTEAFF
>-|TRBV4-2|TRBD2|TRBJ2-3
TGTGCCAGCAGCCAAGAAGCTGGCGGGGGGGCAGATACGCAGTATTTT
CASSQEAGGGADTQYF
>-|TRBV12-3/TRBV12-4|-|TRBJ2-5
TGTGCCAGCAGAGTGCAGCCCCAAGAGACCCAGTACTTC
CASRVQPQETQYF
>-|TRBV29-1|TRBD2|TRBJ2-5
TGCAGCGTTGGGGGAGGGGTTCAAGAGACCCAGTACTTC
CSVGGGVQETQYF
>-|TRBV29-1|-|TRBJ2-5
TGCAGCGTTGAAGAGACCCAGTACTTC
CSVEETQYF
>few|TRBV5-4|-|TRBJ2-3
TGTGCCAGCAGCTTCCAGGGCACAGATACGCAGTATTTT
CASSFQGTDTQYF
>-|TRBV20-1|-|TRBJ1-1
TGCAGTGCTAGTGGCCAGACCGCGAACACTGAAGCTTTCTTT
CSASGQTANTEAFF
>-|TRBV5-1|-|TRBJ1-1
TGCGCCAGCAGTATATCAGGGGCGGGTGGCACTGAAGCTTTCTTT
CASSISGAGGTEAFF
>-|TRBV5-1|TRBD2|TRBJ2-5
TGCGCCAGCAGCTCCCTGAGCGGGGGGGCCGAGACCCAGTACTTC
CASSSLSGGAETQYF